A single T cell receptor beta chain is shown here with its context. CDR3 length equals 16 residues. Trimming stripped 3 bases from V and 6 bases from J, with 15 bases between. CDR1 and CDR2 (germline): SEHNR, FQNEAQ (reference sequence). The sample belongs to a study of blood T cell repertoires in COVID-19. The assay was immunoSEQ multiplex PCR, and TCRdb's table has in-frame clones only and misses some. The data contain a few hundred thousand clones, 87% of them singletons. Material: PBMCs or T cells enriched from blood (not recorded which). The TCR comes from a woman younger than 30 who had recovered from COVID-19. The chain recombines TRBV7-9 with TRBJ1-6, with D maybe TRBD1 (6 bases). The CDR3 coding sequence is TGTGCCAGCAGCTTCGGGCATACAGGGAGTAATTCACCCCTCCACTTT. Its protein is CASSFGHTGSNSPLHF. Supplemented by reference TRBV7-9 and TRBJ1-6, the full variable domain reads DTGVSQNPRHKITKRGQNVTFRCDPISEHNRLYWYRQTLGQGPEFLTYFQNEAQLEKSRLLSDRFSAERPKGSFSTLEIQRTEQGDSAMYLCASSFGHTGSNSPLHFGNGTRLTVT.